The 20 T cell receptor beta chains below were found in one sample sequenced in a study of early T cells in non-severe SARS-CoV-2 infection. TCRdb called the 5' RACE reads again in MiXCR, with one record for every CDR3 protein. Among 85,000 to 100,000 distinct CDR3 sequences listed, about 10% were seen once. This specimen was whole blood, taken at baseline. The receptors were gathered from an adult who was a healthcare worker with PCR-confirmed SARS-CoV-2 infection or an uninfected control (not recorded which).

V gene TRBV7-2 combines with J gene TRBJ2-2, with 9 positions matching TRBD2. Germline trimming cut 5 bases from V and 1 base from J; bases unmatched to any gene: 8. CDR3 length: 17 residues. The germline gives CDR1 SGHTA, CDR2 FQGNSA. CDR3 residues: CASSPPSGNGNTGELFF. The CDR3 DNA reads TGTGCCAGCAGCCCTCCTAGCGGGAATGGGAACACCGGGGAGCTGTTTTTT.

This clonotype was seen many times. The chain joins TRBV3-1 to TRBJ2-5; no firm D call. Per the germline V gene, CDR1 is LGHDT and CDR2 is YNNKEL (reference sequence). Trimming stripped 0 bases from V and 3 bases from J, with 11 bases between. The CDR3 length is 15 residues. The CDR3 region has the DNA TGTGCCAGCAGCCAAGATTCCAGAAGCGAAGAGACCCAGTACTTC. Translating gives CASSQDSRSEETQYF.

This clonotype was observed many times. This rearrangement joins TRBV6-2 or TRBV6-3 to TRBJ2-3; 9 nucleotides line up with TRBD2. Germline CDR1 reads MNHEY; CDR2 reads SVGEGT. The CDR3 sequence is 17 residues long. V was clipped by 4 bases and J by 0 bases; unmatched bases: 8. CDR3 protein: CASSFIGTSKSTDTQYF. The DNA for the CDR3 is TGTGCCAGCAGTTTTATTGGGACTAGCAAAAGCACAGATACGCAGTATTTT.

This clonotype was counted at least ten times. The J gene is TRBJ2-6, the V gene TRBV5-1; no firm D call. V was trimmed by 5 bases and J by 0 bases, leaving 6 bases between them. The CDR3 runs 14 residues. Germline V lookup: CDR1 SGHRS, CDR2 YFSETQ. CDR3: CASSINSGANVLTF. The CDR3 nucleotides are TGCGCCAGCAGTATCAACTCTGGGGCCAACGTCCTGACTTTC.

The sample holds many counts of this clonotype. The chain carries TRBV4-3 and TRBJ2-2; 8 positions agree with TRBD2. With V trimmed by 4 bases and J by 6 bases, 1 base remained unmatched. The CDR3 covers 13 residues. Germline V gene sequence: CDR1 LGHNA, CDR2 YSLEER. In DNA, the CDR3 is TGCGCCAGCAGCCCGACTAGCGCCGGGGAGCTGTTTTTT. Protein product: CASSPTSAGELFF.

The chain recombines TRBV4-2 with TRBJ2-1; 8 nucleotides agree with TRBD2. Trimming removed 4 bases from V and 2 bases from J; junction bases left unmatched: 7. Per germline, CDR1 LGHNA and CDR2 YNFKEQ. The CDR3 runs to 16 residues. This chain's CDR3 is CASSLSGLAPYNEQFF. Written as DNA, the CDR3 is TGTGCCAGCAGCCTAAGTGGACTAGCACCCTACAATGAGCAGTTCTTC.

The chain is built from TRBV7-8 and TRBJ1-2; the D gene is possibly TRBD1 (6 bases). There are 14 residues in the CDR3. Trimming took off 5 bases at V and 8 bases at J, with 18 bases between the two ends. The V gene's germline CDR1 is SGHVS and CDR2 FQNEAQ. The CDR3, as DNA: TGTGCCAGCAGCCTGGGGAGCCAGGGACACGGCTACACCTTC. This encodes CASSLGSQGHGYTF.

The chain combines TRBV28 with TRBJ1-4; D remains ambiguous. From germline, CDR1 is MDHEN and CDR2 SYDVKM. The CDR3 totals 16 residues. Trimming pared 6 bases from V and 0 bases from J, leaving 14 bases between. CDR3 nucleotide sequence: TGTGCCAGCAGATTCCGACAAGTTGCAACTAATGAAAAACTGTTTTTT. Protein sequence: CASRFRQVATNEKLFF.

This clonotype was picked up many times. The chain has TRBV29-1 and TRBJ1-2; D uncertain. CDR1 SQVTM and CDR2 ANQGSEA come from the germline V gene. The V end lost 3 bases, the J end lost 3 bases, and 17 bases lay between the germline ends. CDR3 length: 15 residues. Here the CDR3 DNA reads TGCAGCGTTGAGCCCCCCGCCGCAGCCCACTATGGCTACACCTTC. The encoded protein is CSVEPPAAAHYGYTF.

This clonotype came up many times. The CDR3 sequence is CASSEWGQPADTQYF. The CDR3 nucleotides are TGTGCCAGCAGTGAATGGGGACAGCCCGCAGATACGCAGTATTTT. This chain joins TRBV25-1 and TRBJ2-3; 7 bases align to TRBD1. The V and J ends lost 1 base and 4 bases, in that order; junction bases with no gene match: 5. This CDR3 region has 15 residues. From germline, CDR1 is MGHDK and CDR2 SYGVNS.

This clonotype has just a few counts. The chain recombines TRBV5-1 with TRBJ1-2; possible D gene TRBD1, 5 bases. V shed 4 bases and J shed 0 bases, with 13 bases lying between them. CDR1 and CDR2 from the germline V gene are SGHRS and YFSETQ. The CDR3 has 15 residues. The CDR3 spells CASSPGDGSNYGYTF. The CDR3 DNA reads TGCGCCAGCAGCCCTGGGGACGGTTCTAACTATGGCTACACCTTC.

V gene TRBV28 combines with J gene TRBJ2-7; D could derive from TRBD1 or TRBD2 (5 bases each). The germline gives CDR1 MDHEN, CDR2 SYDVKM. With 6 bases removed from V and 0 bases from J, the gap between germline ends came to 15 bases. The CDR3 contains 15 residues. The CDR3 region is CASRPFGTSSYEQYF. CDR3 nucleotides: TGTGCCAGCAGACCCTTTGGGACGTCCTCCTACGAGCAGTACTTC.

This clonotype came up many times. The V call is TRBV10-2, the J call TRBJ2-3; D is possibly TRBD1 (6 bases). CDR1 WSHSY and CDR2 SAAADI come from the germline V gene. Trimming removed 4 bases from V and 4 bases from J, with 12 bases in between. The CDR3 consists of 14 residues. The CDR3 here is CASSALQGSDTQYF. The CDR3 DNA sequence: TGCGCCAGCAGTGCTCTACAGGGTTCAGATACGCAGTATTTT.

This clonotype was counted only a few times. The V call is TRBV12-5, the J call TRBJ2-7, with D uncertain. Germline CDR1 is LGHNT and CDR2 is FRNRAP. CDR3 length equals 14 residues. V lost 1 base, J lost 4 bases, and 11 bases lay in between. The CDR3 DNA follows: TGTGCTAGTGGTTTGGCGAACAGCCTTTACGAGCAGTACTTC. This translates into CASGLANSLYEQYF.

The J gene is TRBJ1-6, the V gene TRBV19; D ambiguous. This CDR3 comprises 13 residues. Germline CDR1 LNHDA, CDR2 SQIVND (reference sequence). V dropped 3 bases and J dropped 10 bases, with 10 bases sitting between them. The CDR3 nucleotides are TGTGCCAGTAGTATCGAAGTCAGCTCACCCCTCCACTTT. This sequence encodes CASSIEVSSPLHF.

This chain links TRBV7-9 with TRBJ2-3; D not certain. Germline loops: CDR1 SEHNR, CDR2 FQNEAQ (reference sequence). The CDR3 contains 11 residues. Trimming left V 3 bases short and J 4 bases short, with 2 bases between. CDR3 nucleotides: TGTGCCAGCAGCTTCGCAGATACGCAGTATTTT. It codes for CASSFADTQYF.

This clonotype was seen a handful of times. V usage is TRBV11-3 and J usage is TRBJ2-1; D is ambiguous. This CDR3 is built from 14 residues. V lost 0 bases to trimming and J lost 5 bases, with 8 bases between them. CDR1 SGHNT and CDR2 YENEEA come from the germline V gene. The CDR3 spells CASSLEQNDNEQFF. In DNA, the CDR3 is TGTGCCAGCAGCTTAGAACAGAACGACAATGAGCAGTTCTTC. Using reference TRBV11-3 and TRBJ2-1 for the parts outside the CDR3, the full variable domain is EAGVVQSPRYKIIEKKQPVAFWCNPISGHNTLYWYLQNLGQGPELLIRYENEEAVDDSQLPKDRFSAERLKGVDSTLKIQPAELGDSAVYLCASSLEQNDNEQFFGPGTRLTVL.

This clonotype was picked up a small number of times. V gene TRBV11-3 combines with J gene TRBJ2-3; 7 bases fit TRBD2. V shed 1 base, J shed 4 bases, and the junction held 2 bases outside the gene matches. The germline V gene has CDR1 SGHNT and CDR2 YENEEA. This CDR3 contains 14 residues. The CDR3: CASSLAAGADTQYF. CDR3 coding DNA: TGTGCCAGCAGCTTAGCCGCGGGGGCAGATACGCAGTATTTT.

V and J are TRBV11-2 and TRBJ2-3, with 7 bases matching TRBD2. The V gene end was trimmed by 4 bases and the J gene end by 3 bases; junction bases not matched to a gene: 4. This CDR3 comprises 14 residues. Germline V gene sequence: CDR1 SGHAT, CDR2 FQNNGV. The CDR3 loop is CASSSPAGTDTQYF. CDR3 nucleotides: TGTGCCAGCAGCTCCCCAGCGGGAACAGATACGCAGTATTTT.

This clonotype came up many times. CDR3 protein: CASSPRPGLAGAGVGTDTQYF. The CDR3 DNA reads TGTGCCAGCAGCCCGCGCCCGGGACTAGCGGGAGCTGGGGTAGGCACAGATACGCAGTATTTT. The chain uses TRBV6-2 or TRBV6-3 and TRBJ2-3; TRBD2 aligns across 14 bases. Germline CDR1 reads MNHEY; CDR2 reads SVGEGT. The length of the CDR3 is 21 residues. V trimming: 6 bases; J trimming: 1 base; junction bases outside the gene matches: 18.